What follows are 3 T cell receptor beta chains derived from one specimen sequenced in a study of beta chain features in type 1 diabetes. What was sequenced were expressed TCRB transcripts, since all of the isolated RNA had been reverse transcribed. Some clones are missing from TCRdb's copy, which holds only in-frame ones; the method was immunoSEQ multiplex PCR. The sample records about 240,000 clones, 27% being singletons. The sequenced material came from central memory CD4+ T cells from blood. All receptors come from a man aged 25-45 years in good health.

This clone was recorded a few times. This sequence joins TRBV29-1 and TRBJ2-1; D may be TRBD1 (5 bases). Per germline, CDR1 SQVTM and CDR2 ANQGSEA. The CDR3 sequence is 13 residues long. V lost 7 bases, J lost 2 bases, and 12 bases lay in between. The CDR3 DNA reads TGCAGCGCAATGACGGACACCTACAATGAGCAGTTCTTC. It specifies CSAMTDTYNEQFF.

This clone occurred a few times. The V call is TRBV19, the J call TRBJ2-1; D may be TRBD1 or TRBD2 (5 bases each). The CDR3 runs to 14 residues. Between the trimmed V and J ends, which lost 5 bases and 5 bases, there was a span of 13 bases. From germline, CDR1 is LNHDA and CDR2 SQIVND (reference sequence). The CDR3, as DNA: TGTGCCAGTAGTCCTCAGAGGGACCACAATGAGCAGTTCTTC. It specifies CASSPQRDHNEQFF.

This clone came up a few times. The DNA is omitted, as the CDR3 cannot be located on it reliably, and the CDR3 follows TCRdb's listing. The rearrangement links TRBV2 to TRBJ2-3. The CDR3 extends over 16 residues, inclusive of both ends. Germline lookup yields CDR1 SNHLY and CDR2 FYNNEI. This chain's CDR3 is CASSEGFGAGKDTQYF.